Detailed here is one T cell receptor beta chain. The target antigen is unknown. Patients were adults with ileal or ileocolonic Crohn's disease needing resection. The sample comes from a study of T cell repertoires in ileal Crohn's disease. Whole-study findings and limits: Clonal expansions were more frequent in active smokers than non-smokers at surgery. Mucosal expansions were suggested to be mainly CD8 T cells.

Trimming removed 1 base from V and 6 bases from J, with 10 bases in between. In germline, CDR1 is SNHLY, CDR2 FYNNEI. The CDR3 loop spans 14 amino acids. The repertoire was sequenced with immunoSEQ multiplex PCR; TCRdb's copy has only in-frame clones and lacks some. The profile covers approximately 410 clones, with about 97% appearing a single time and 2.5% to 3% taken by the ten largest. V usage is TRBV2 and J usage is TRBJ1-5; D gene uncertain. The sample taken for sequencing was ileal tissue. This receptor was taken from an adult with Crohn's disease. CDR3 sequence (DNA): TGTGCCAGCAGTGAAGACCGGAGCGTTCAGCCCCAGCATTTT. Its translation is CASSEDRSVQPQHF.